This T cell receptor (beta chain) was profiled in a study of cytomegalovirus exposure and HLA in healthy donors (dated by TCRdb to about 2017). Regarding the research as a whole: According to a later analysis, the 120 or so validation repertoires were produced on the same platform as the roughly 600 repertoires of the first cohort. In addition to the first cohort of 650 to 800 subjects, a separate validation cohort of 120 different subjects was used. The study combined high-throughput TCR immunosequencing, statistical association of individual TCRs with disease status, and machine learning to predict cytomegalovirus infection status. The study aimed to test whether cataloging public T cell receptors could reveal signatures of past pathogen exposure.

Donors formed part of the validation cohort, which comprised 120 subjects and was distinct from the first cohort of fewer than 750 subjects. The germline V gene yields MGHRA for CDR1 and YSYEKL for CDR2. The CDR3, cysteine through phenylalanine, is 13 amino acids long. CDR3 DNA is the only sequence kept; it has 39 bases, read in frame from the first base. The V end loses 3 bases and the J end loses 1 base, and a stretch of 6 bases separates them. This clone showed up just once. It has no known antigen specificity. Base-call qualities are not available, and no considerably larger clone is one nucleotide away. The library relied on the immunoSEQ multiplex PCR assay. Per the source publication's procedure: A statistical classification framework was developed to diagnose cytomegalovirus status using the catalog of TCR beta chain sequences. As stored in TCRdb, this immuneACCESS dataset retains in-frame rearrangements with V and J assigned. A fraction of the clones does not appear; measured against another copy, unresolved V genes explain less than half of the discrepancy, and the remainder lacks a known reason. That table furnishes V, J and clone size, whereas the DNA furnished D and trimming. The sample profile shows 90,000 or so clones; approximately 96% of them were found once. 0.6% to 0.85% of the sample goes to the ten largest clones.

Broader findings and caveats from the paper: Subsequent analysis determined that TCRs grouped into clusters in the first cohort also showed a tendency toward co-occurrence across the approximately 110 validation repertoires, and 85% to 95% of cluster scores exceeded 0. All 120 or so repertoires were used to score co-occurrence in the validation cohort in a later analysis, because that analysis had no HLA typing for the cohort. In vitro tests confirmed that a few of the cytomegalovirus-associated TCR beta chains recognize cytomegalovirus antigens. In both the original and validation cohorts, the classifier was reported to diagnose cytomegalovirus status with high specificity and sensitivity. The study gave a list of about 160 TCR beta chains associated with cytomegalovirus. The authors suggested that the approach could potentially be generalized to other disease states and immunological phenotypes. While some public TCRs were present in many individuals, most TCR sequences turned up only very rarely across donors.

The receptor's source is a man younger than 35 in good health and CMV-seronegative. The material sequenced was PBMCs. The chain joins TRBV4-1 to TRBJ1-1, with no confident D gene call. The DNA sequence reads TGCGCCAGCAGCCACGGGGAGAACACTGAAGCTTTCTTT. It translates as CASSHGENTEAFF.